This T cell receptor (beta chain) was captured in a study of blood T cell repertoires in COVID-19. Study-level information: Collection of acute and convalescent COVID-19 samples took place in the United States, Italy and Spain. Sample material is recorded as cDNA or gDNA derived from T cells, B-cell-depleted T cells, or PBMCs.

The Seattle site enrolled patients during active infection and followed them longitudinally. In the original workflow: Estimates of nucleated cell counts were drawn from the amplification of reference gene primers. Generated by immunoSEQ multiplex PCR, the TCRdb table keeps only in-frame clones and is missing some. The DNA gave D and trimming, while V, J and clone size come from that table. The table has 300,000 to 350,000 clones, over 80% seen once; the top ten hold about 6%. This CDR3 contains 13 residues. The V gene lost 5 bases and the J gene lost 6 bases, with 13 bases spanning the gap. Per the germline V gene, CDR1 is MNHEY and CDR2 is SMNVEV (reference sequence).

This chain uses TRBV27 with TRBJ1-1, with no clear D. This TCR was recovered from a woman in her 50s with COVID-19, enrolled during active disease. Sequencing was performed on peripheral blood. The CDR3 loop reads CASSRRERAEAFF. CDR3 in DNA: TGTGCCAGCAGTAGACGCGAGCGGGCTGAAGCTTTCTTT.